The 9 T cell receptor beta chains below were found in one sample sequenced in a study of graft-versus-host responses after intestinal transplantation. Produced via immunoSEQ multiplex PCR; TCRdb's table is partial and in-frame only. Of 100,000 to 120,000 clones detected, just over 90% appear once; the ten largest clones hold around 0.49%. Which antigens these TCRs recognize remains unknown. The sample was unstimulated CD8+ T cells sorted from spleen or lymph node cells, taken before intestinal transplant. The receptor source for this set is a human donor who received an intestinal transplant.

The V call is TRBV11-2, the J call TRBJ2-5, with D maybe TRBD2 (5 bases). CDR3 length: 18 residues. Trimming took 0 bases from V and 4 from J, leaving 21 bases between them. Germline V gene sequence: CDR1 SGHAT, CDR2 FQNNGV. CDR3 in DNA: TGTGCCAGCAGCTTAGAGTCGTTTTTTCTGGATCGGGGAGAGACCCAGTACTTC. This sequence encodes CASSLESFFLDRGETQYF.

This chain joins TRBV14 and TRBJ1-2; D gene ambiguous. The CDR3 extends over 15 amino acids. V was clipped by 4 bases and J by 7 bases, with 19 bases between them. CDR1 SGHDN and CDR2 FVKESK come from the germline V gene. Here the CDR3 DNA reads TGTGCCAGCAGCCGAACGTCCGGGTTGGGCCGTGGCTACACCTTC. It codes for CASSRTSGLGRGYTF.

The chain employs TRBV6-5 and TRBJ2-7, with D possibly being TRBD1 (5 bases). The V end lost 4 bases, the J end lost 4 bases, and 14 bases lay between the germline ends. The germline gives CDR1 MNHEY, CDR2 SVGAGI. This CDR3 region has 14 residues. The CDR3 is CASSFYQTGYEQYF. DNA of the CDR3: TGTGCCAGCAGTTTCTATCAAACAGGTTACGAGCAGTACTTC.

This chain links TRBV25-1 with TRBJ1-2, with D perhaps matching TRBD1 (6 bases). Germline CDR1 is MGHDK and CDR2 is SYGVNS. The length of the CDR3 is 14 residues. Trimming took off 2 bases at V and 8 bases at J, with 15 bases between the two ends. CDR3 sequence (DNA): TGTGCCAGCAGTGAAGCCGCGACAGGATTGGGCTACACCTTC. It yields the protein CASSEAATGLGYTF.

This chain links TRBV2 with TRBJ2-1; D is ambiguous. The CDR3 is 17 amino acids. Germline assignment: CDR1 SNHLY and CDR2 FYNNEI. V was trimmed by 2 bases and J by 2 bases, leaving 16 bases between them. The CDR3 sequence is CASSENRGPPTYNEQFF. CDR3 DNA sequence: TGTGCCAGCAGTGAAAACCGCGGACCTCCGACCTACAATGAGCAGTTCTTC.

The gene calls are TRBV11-3 and TRBJ2-6; weak D call: TRBD1 (6 bases). This CDR3 spans 16 amino acids. V lost 1 base to trimming and J lost 2 bases, with 9 bases between them. Per germline, CDR1 SGHNT and CDR2 YENEEA. The CDR3 loop reads CASSLVSGAGANVLTF. The DNA of the CDR3 is TGTGCCAGCAGCTTAGTATCAGGGGCTGGGGCCAACGTCCTGACTTTC.

This rearrangement joins TRBV15 to TRBJ1-1; 10 bases fit TRBD1. CDR1 LNHNV and CDR2 YYDKDF come from the germline V gene (reference sequence). This CDR3 is 16 amino acids long. V shed 5 bases, J shed 0 bases, and the junction held 6 bases outside the gene matches. CDR3: CATSVDRGAMNTEAFF. As DNA, the CDR3 is TGTGCCACCAGCGTGGACAGGGGGGCAATGAACACTGAAGCTTTCTTT. The whole variable domain, remainder taken from reference TRBV15 and TRBJ1-1, is DAMVIQNPRYQVTQFGKPVTLSCSQTLNHNVMYWYQQKSSQAPKLLFHYYDKDFNNEADTPDNFQSRRPNTSFCFLDIRSPGLGDTAMYLCATSVDRGAMNTEAFFGQGTRLTVV.

This chain uses TRBV9 with TRBJ2-1; 9 positions agree with TRBD1. V was clipped by 4 bases and J by 3 bases; unmatched bases: 11. The germline V gene has CDR1 SGDLS and CDR2 YYNGEE. This CDR3 comprises 17 residues. The CDR3 sequence: CASSPRTGTGHYNEQFF. DNA of the CDR3: TGTGCCAGCAGCCCTAGAACCGGGACAGGGCACTACAATGAGCAGTTCTTC.

The genes are TRBV9 and TRBJ2-3, with 7 bases fitting TRBD1. The V and J ends lost 2 bases and 5 bases, in that order; junction bases with no gene match: 11. CDR1 is SGDLS and CDR2 is YYNGEE in the germline V gene. CDR3 size: 16 residues. Here the CDR3 reads CASSVLQQGTGDTQYF. The CDR3 coding sequence is TGTGCCAGCAGCGTCCTGCAACAGGGGACGGGAGATACGCAGTATTTT.